The subject of this entry is one T cell receptor (beta chain). The antigen is undetermined. This entry comes from a study of blood T cells in healthy people across ages. The CDR3 sequence is 14 residues long. Alongside a J-beta primer mix, a sample-barcoded 5' primer served in a second PCR lasting about 7 to 12 cycles. TCRdb recomputed calls from the 5' RACE reads with MiXCR, one row per CDR3 protein. This sample carries 800,000 to 950,000 distinct CDR3 sequences, 36% of them seen once, and the ten largest clones take 10% to 15%. General observations from the study: More naive CD4+ cells and higher diversity marked long-lived donors relative to aged donors.

The sample taken for sequencing was blood. The sequence was obtained from a man aged 18 to 30 in good health. This chain joins TRBV12-1 and TRBJ2-7; the table's D gene call, TRBD2, was not cross checked with the DNA. TRBV12-1 is an annotated pseudogene. The CDR3 spells CASSALRDPYEQYF. The CDR3 DNA follows: TGTGCCAGCAGCGCCCTCAGGGACCCCTACGAGCAGTACTTC.